This T cell receptor beta chain is from a study of cytotoxic CD8 clonotypes in ibrutinib-treated CLL. Study in general: Response samples followed a median around 12 months of treatment, range 6 to 36.

Germline-derived CDR1 and CDR2 are SGHRS and YFSETQ. The V gene end was trimmed by 0 bases and the J gene end by 7 bases; junction bases not matched to a gene: 7. CDR3 size: 16 residues. Whole-study results and caveats: Under therapy, public clonotypes either contracted or stayed stable, and they were uncommon. Sample timing was unmatched between remission and later-progressing patients; lymph nodes unstudied.

Concerning this clone: Its cognate antigen is unknown.

Repertoires were generated with immunoSEQ multiplex PCR, while TCRdb's copy carries only in-frame clones and drops some. Altogether 110,000 to 150,000 clones are present, 60% to 85% being singletons, with the ten largest covering 5.1%. The TCR comes from a human donor with chronic lymphocytic leukemia. The sample here was PBMCs, taken after 24 months of ibrutinib treatment. The chain employs TRBV5-1 and TRBJ1-4, with 9 positions matching TRBD1. The CDR3 is CASSLVYRGLAEKLFF. The CDR3 DNA is TGCGCCAGCAGCTTGGTTTACAGGGGGCTGGCTGAAAAACTGTTTTTT.